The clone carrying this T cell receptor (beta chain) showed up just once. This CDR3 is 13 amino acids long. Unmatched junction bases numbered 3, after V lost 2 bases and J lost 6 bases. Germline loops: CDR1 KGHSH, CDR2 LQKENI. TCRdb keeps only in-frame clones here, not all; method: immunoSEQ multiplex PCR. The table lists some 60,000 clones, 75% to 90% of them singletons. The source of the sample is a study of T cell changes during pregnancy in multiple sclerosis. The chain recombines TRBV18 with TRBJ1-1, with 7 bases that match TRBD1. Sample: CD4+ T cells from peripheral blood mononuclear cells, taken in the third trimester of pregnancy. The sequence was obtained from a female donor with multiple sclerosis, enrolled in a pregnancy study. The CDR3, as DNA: TGTGCCAGCTCACCAGACAGGGCCCCTGAAGCTTTCTTT. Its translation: CASSPDRAPEAFF. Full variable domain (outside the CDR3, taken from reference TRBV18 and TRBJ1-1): NAGVMQNPRHLVRRRGQEARLRCSPMKGHSHVYWYRQLPEEGLKFMVYLQKENIIDESGMPKERFSAEFPKEGPSILRIQQVVRGDSAAYFCASSPDRAPEAFFGQGTRLTVV.